This entry concerns a single T cell receptor (beta chain). The sample originates from a study of T cells in Graves' hyperthyroidism and ophthalmopathy. Exclusion followed for patients with uncontrolled infection, other autoimmune disease, pregnancy or lactation. V trimming: 5 bases; J trimming: 7 bases; junction bases outside the gene matches: 6. Germline V gene sequence: CDR1 MDHEN, CDR2 SYDVKM. This CDR3 has 15 amino acids. Researchers took RNA transcripts and amplified the TCR beta CDR3 regions from them. TCR CDR3 regions were first amplified by RT-PCR with HTBI primers. TCRdb recomputed calls from the multiplex PCR reads with MiXCR, one row per CDR3 protein. The data hold about 770,000 distinct CDR3 sequences, with about 19% observed a single time.

The chain has TRBV28 and TRBJ2-1; 12 bases are a match to TRBD1. This receptor was obtained from a woman aged 45-60 years with Graves' hyperthyroidism that later progressed to Graves' ophthalmopathy. The sample comprised blood. As DNA, the CDR3 is TGTGCCAGCAGTAAACCGGGACAGGGGGCGAATGAGCAGTTCTTC. Translation gives CASSKPGQGANEQFF.